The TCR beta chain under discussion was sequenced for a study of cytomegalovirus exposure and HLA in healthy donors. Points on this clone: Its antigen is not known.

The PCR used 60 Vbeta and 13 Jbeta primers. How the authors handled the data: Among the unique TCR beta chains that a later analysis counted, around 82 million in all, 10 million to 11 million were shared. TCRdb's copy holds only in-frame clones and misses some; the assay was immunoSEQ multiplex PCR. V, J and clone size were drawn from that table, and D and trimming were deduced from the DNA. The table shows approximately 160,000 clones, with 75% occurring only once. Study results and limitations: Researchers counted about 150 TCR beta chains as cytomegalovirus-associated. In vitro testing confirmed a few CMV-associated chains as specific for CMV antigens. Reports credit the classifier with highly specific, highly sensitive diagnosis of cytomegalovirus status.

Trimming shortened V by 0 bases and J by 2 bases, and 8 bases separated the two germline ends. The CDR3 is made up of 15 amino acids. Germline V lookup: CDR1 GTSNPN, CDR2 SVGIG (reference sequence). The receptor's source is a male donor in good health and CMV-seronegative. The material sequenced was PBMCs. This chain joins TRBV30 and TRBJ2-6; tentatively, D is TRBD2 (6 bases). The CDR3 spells CAWSVTGAGANVLTF. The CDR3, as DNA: TGTGCCTGGAGTGTAACGGGGGCTGGGGCCAACGTCCTGACTTTC.